The source of this TCR beta chain is a study of patients and donors after allogeneic stem cell transplantation. A single record per CDR3 protein comes from TCRdb applying MiXCR to the RT-PCR reads. The repertoire includes about a million distinct CDR3 sequences, roughly 18% of them detected once, and around 5.5% sits in the top ten. V was pared by 0 bases and J by 6 bases, with 3 bases of the junction left unmatched. CDR3 size: 15 residues. Per the germline V gene, CDR1 is SGHRS and CDR2 is YFSETQ. This clonotype was seen at least ten times. The chain has TRBV5-1 and TRBJ2-1, with 10 bases that match TRBD1. This receptor was obtained from a human donor who was either an allogeneic HSCT recipient or a stem cell or donor lymphocyte infusion donor (not recorded which). It is not recorded whose cells these are; they may come from a transplant donor. The sequenced material came from blood, either unsorted or a sorted T cell fraction (not recorded which). The CDR3 nucleotides read TGCGCCAGCAGCTTGGAAGGGACAGGGGTCAATGAGCAGTTCTTC. Amino acids: CASSLEGTGVNEQFF. The full variable domain, its missing parts supplied by reference TRBV5-1 and TRBJ2-1, is KAGVTQTPRYLIKTRGQQVTLSCSPISGHRSVSWYQQTPGQGLQFLFEYFSETQRNKGNFPGRFSGRQFSNSRSEMNVSTLELGDSALYLCASSLEGTGVNEQFFGPGTRLTVL.